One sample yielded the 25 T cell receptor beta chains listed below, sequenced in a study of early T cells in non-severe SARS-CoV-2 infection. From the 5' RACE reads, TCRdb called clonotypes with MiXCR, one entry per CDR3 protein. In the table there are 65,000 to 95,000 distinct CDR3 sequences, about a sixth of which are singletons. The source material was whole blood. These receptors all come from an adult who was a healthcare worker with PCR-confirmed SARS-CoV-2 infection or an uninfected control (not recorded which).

The CDR3 nucleotides read TGTGCCAGCACGAATCCAGGGATAGCGGGAGGGCTCTCCTACAATGAGCAGTTCTTC. As protein: CASTNPGIAGGLSYNEQFF. V gene TRBV6-5 combines with J gene TRBJ2-1; 11 nucleotides line up with TRBD2. CDR3 length equals 19 residues. Losses at the gene ends were 7 bases for V and 0 bases for J; bases not matched to a gene: 14. Germline V gives CDR1 MNHEY, CDR2 SVGAGI.

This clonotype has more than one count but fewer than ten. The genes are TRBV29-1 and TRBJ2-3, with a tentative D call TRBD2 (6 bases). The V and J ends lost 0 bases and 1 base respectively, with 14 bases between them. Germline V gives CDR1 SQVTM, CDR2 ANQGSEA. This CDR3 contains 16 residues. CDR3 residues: CSVEDVISGGTDTQYF. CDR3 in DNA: TGCAGCGTTGAAGATGTGATCTCGGGGGGCACAGATACGCAGTATTTT.

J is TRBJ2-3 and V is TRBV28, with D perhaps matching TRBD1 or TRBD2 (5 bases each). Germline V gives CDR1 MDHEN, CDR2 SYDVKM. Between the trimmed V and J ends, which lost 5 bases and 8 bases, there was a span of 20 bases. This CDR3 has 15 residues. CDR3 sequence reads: CASSPRDVNWGTQYF. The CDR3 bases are TGTGCCAGCAGTCCCCGGGACGTGAATTGGGGTACGCAGTATTTT.

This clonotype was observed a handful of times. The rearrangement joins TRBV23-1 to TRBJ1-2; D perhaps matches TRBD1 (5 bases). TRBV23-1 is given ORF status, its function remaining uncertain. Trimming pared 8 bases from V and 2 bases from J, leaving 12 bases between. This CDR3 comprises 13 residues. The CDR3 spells CASRGWRNYGYTF. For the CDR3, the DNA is TGCGCCAGCCGGGGGTGGCGGAACTATGGCTACACCTTC.

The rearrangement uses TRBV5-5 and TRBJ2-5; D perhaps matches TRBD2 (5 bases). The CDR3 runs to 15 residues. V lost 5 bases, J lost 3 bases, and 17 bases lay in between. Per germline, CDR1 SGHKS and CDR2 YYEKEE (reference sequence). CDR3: CASRSDPGREETQYF. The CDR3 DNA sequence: TGTGCCAGCAGATCTGACCCGGGAAGAGAAGAGACCCAGTACTTC.

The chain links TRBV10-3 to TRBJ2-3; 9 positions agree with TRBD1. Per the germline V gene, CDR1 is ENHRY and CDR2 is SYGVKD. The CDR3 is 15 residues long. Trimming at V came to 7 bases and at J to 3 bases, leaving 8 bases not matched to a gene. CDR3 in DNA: TGTGCCATCACCAAGGGGACAGGGAGGACAGATACGCAGTATTTT. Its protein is CAITKGTGRTDTQYF.

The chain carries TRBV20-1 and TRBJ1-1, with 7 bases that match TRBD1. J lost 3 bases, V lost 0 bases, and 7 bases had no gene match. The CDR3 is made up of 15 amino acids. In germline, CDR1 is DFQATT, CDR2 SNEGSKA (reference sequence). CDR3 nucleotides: TGCAGTGCTAGAGATATGGGACAGACATACACTGAAGCTTTCTTT. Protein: CSARDMGQTYTEAFF.

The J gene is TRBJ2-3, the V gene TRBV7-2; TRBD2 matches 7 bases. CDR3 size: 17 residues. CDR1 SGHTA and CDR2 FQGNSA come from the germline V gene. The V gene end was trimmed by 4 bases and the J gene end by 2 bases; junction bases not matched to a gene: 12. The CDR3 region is CASSSRLGAGNTDTQYF. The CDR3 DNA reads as TGTGCCAGCAGCTCAAGGCTGGGAGCGGGGAACACAGATACGCAGTATTTT.

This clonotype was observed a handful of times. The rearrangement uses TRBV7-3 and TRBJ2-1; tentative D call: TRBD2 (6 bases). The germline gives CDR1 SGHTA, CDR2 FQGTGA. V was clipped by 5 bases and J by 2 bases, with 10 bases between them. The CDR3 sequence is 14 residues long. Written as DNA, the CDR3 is TGTGCCAGCAGCATTAGCGGAACCTACAATGAGCAGTTCTTC. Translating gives CASSISGTYNEQFF.

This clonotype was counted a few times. The CDR3 DNA is TGTGCCAGCAGTCCTACTACTTCCTACGAGCAGTACTTC. This translates into CASSPTTSYEQYF. V gene TRBV3-1 combines with J gene TRBJ2-7; no reliable D call. With 6 bases removed from V and 1 base from J, the gap between germline ends came to 10 bases. This CDR3 has 13 amino acids. Germline CDR1 LGHDT, CDR2 YNNKEL (reference sequence).

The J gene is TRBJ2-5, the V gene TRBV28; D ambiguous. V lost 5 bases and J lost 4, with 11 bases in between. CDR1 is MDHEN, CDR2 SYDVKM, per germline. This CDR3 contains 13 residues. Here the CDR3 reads CASSLQLGETQYF. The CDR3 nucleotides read TGTGCCAGCAGTCTGCAACTGGGAGAGACCCAGTACTTC.

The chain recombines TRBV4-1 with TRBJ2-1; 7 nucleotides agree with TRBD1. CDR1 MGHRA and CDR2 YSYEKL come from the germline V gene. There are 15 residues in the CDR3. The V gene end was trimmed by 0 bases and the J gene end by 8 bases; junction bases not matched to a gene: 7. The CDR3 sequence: CASSQDESTGDEQFF. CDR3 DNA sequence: TGCGCCAGCAGCCAAGATGAGTCAACAGGGGATGAGCAGTTCTTC.

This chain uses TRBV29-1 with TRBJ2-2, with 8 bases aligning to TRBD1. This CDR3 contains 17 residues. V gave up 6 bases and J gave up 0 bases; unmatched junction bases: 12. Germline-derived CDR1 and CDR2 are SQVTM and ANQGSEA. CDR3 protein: CSVGGFTGQANTGELFF. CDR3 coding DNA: TGCAGCGTCGGGGGATTCACGGGACAGGCGAACACCGGGGAGCTGTTTTTT.

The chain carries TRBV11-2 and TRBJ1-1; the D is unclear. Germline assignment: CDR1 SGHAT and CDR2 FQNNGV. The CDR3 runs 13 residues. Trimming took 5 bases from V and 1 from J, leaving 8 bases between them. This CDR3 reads CASSPKRNTEAFF. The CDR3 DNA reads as TGTGCCAGCAGCCCTAAGAGGAACACTGAAGCTTTCTTT.

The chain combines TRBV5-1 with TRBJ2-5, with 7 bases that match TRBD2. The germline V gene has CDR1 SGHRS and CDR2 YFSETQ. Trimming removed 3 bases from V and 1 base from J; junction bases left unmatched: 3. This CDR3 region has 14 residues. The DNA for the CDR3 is TGCGCCAGCAGCTCCGGGACTACCCAAGAGACCCAGTACTTC. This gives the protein CASSSGTTQETQYF. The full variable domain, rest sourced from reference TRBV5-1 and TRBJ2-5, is KAGVTQTPRYLIKTRGQQVTLSCSPISGHRSVSWYQQTPGQGLQFLFEYFSETQRNKGNFPGRFSGRQFSNSRSEMNVSTLELGDSALYLCASSSGTTQETQYFGPGTRLLVL.

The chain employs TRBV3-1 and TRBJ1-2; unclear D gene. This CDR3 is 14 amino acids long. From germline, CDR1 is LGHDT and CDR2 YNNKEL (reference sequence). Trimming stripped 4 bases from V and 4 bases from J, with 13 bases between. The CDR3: CASSPMGQAYGYTF. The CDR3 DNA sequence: TGTGCCAGCAGCCCCATGGGCCAGGCCTATGGCTACACCTTC. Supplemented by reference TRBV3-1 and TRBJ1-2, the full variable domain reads DTAVSQTPKYLVTQMGNDKSIKCEQNLGHDTMYWYKQDSKKFLKIMFSYNNKELIINETVPNRFSPKSPDKAHLNLHINSLELGDSAVYFCASSPMGQAYGYTFGSGTRLTVV.

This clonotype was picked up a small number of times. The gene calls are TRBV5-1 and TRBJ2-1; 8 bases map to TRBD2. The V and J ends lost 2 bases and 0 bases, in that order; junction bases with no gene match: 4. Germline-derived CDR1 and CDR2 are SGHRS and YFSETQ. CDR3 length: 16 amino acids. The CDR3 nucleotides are TGCGCCAGCAGCTTCTCGGGAGGGTTCTCCTACAATGAGCAGTTCTTC. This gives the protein CASSFSGGFSYNEQFF.

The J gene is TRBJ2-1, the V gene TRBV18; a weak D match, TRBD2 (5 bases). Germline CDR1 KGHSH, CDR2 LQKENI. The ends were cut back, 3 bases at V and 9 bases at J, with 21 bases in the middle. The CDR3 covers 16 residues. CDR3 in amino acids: CASSPEVVLIRGEQFF. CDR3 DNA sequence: TGTGCCAGCTCACCCGAGGTAGTATTGATCCGGGGTGAGCAGTTCTTC.

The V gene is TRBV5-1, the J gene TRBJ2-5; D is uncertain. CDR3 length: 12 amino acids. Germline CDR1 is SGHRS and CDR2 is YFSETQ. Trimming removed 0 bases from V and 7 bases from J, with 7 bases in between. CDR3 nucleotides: TGCGCCAGCAGCTTGGCCTTTCGGACCCAGTACTTC. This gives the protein CASSLAFRTQYF.

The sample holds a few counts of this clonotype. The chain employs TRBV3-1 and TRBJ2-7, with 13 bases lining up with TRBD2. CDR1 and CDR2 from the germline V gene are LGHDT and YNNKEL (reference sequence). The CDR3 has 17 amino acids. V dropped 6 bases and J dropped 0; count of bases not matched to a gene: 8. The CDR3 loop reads CASRGLAGHSSSYEQYF. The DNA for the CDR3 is TGTGCCAGCAGGGGACTAGCGGGACACTCGAGCTCCTACGAGCAGTACTTC.

CDR3 sequence (DNA): TGTGCCAGCAGCCCGTTTGGACTATGGGCTTTCTTT. This gives the protein CASSPFGLWAFF. This sequence joins TRBV14 and TRBJ1-1; D gene ambiguous. V lost 4 bases to trimming and J lost 11 bases, with 14 bases between them. The germline V gene has CDR1 SGHDN and CDR2 FVKESK. The length of the CDR3 is 12 residues. Variable domain in full (rest from reference TRBV14 and TRBJ1-1): EAGVTQFPSHSVIEKGQTVTLRCDPISGHDNLYWYRRVMGKEIKFLLHFVKESKQDESGMPNNRFLAERTGGTYSTLKVQPAELEDSGVYFCASSPFGLWAFFGQGTRLTVV.

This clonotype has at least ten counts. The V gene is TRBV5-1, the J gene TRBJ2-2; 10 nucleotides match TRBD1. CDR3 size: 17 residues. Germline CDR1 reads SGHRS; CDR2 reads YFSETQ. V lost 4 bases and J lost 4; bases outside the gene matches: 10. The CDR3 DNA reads TGCGCCAGCAGCCCATCATCTCGACAGGGGGCCACCGGGGAGCTGTTTTTT. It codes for CASSPSSRQGATGELFF.

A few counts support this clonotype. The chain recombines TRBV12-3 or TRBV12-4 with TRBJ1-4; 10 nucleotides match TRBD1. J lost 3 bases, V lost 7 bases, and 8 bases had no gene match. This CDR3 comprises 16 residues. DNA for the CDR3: TGTGCCAGCACCCCCGGGACAGGGGCCTCTAATGAAAAACTGTTTTTT. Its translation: CASTPGTGASNEKLFF.

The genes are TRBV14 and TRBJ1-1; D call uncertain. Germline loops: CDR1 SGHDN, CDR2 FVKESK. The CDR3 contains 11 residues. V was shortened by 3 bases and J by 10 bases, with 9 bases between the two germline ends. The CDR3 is CASSQKGGAFF. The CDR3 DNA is TGTGCCAGCAGCCAGAAAGGCGGAGCTTTCTTT.

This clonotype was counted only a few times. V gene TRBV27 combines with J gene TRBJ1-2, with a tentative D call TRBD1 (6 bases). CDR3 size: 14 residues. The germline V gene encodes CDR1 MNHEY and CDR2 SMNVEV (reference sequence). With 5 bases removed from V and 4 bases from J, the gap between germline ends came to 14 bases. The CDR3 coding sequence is TGTGCCAGCAGTCCTGTCGGACAGATCTATGGCTACACCTTC. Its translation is CASSPVGQIYGYTF.